This TCR beta chain is from a study of shared clonotypes between healthy human individuals. Whole-study context: Each donor's CD4 naive and CD4 memory cells filled three plates apiece, CD8 naive two, and CD8 memory one.

Details on this clone: Antigen unknown.

Investigators spread the genomic DNA of each subset evenly over several immunoSEQ plates. Data came from immunoSEQ multiplex PCR; TCRdb stores just in-frame clones and leaves some out. The repertoire includes 2 million to 2.5 million clones, approximately 96% of them detected once, and roughly 0.13% sits in the top ten. V was clipped by 3 bases and J by 10 bases, with 16 bases between them. CDR1 is MNHNS and CDR2 is SASEGT in the germline V gene. This CDR3 is built from 14 residues. The split of CD4+ cells yielded CD45RA+ naive and CD45RA-negative memory subsets. Overall study results and limits: Tissue TCR repertoires likely differ from these blood-only repertoires.

Source material: naive CD4+ T cells sorted from blood. Documented subset: CD45RA+ positively selected. The TCR sequence derives from a man younger than 35 in good health. The rearrangement uses TRBV6-1 and TRBJ1-5; D is ambiguous. CDR3 nucleotide sequence: TGTGCCAGCAGTGAGGGTCTTCGTGCGGACCCCCAGCATTTT. This sequence encodes CASSEGLRADPQHF.